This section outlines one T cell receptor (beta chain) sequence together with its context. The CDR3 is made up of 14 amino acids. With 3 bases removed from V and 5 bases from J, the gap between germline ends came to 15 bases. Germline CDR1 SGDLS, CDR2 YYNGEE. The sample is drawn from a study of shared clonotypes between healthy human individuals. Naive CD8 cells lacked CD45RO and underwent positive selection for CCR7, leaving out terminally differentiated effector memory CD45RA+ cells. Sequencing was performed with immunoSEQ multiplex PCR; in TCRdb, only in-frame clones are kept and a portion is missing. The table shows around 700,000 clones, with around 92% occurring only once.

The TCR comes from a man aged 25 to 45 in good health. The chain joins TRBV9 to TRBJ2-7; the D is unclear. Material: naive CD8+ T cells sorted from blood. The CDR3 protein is CASSEFGRPDEQYF. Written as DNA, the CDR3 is TGTGCCAGCAGCGAGTTCGGCAGGCCTGACGAGCAGTACTTC.